This T cell receptor beta chain was identified in a study of blood T cell repertoires in COVID-19. At the level of the study: COVID-19 samples collected from the United States, Italy and Spain covered acute and convalescent phases. PBMCs, B-cell-depleted T cells, or T cells provided the cDNA or gDNA that made up the material.

This CDR3 has 12 residues. The V gene's germline CDR1 is SGHRS and CDR2 YFSETQ. V shed 1 base and J shed 5 bases, with 7 bases lying between them. Authors' processing steps: From reference gene primer amplification, estimates of nucleated cell counts were derived. Measured with immunoSEQ multiplex PCR; TCRdb has only the in-frame clones, and not every one. V and J calls and clone size are given by that table; D and trimming were obtained from the DNA. The sample yields 100,000 or so clones, roughly 87% seen once. Sequenced: peripheral blood. The sequence was collected from a man aged 45-65 years with acute or convalescent COVID-19. The chain joins TRBV5-1 to TRBJ2-7, with D perhaps TRBD2 (5 bases). The CDR3, as DNA: TGCGCCAGCAGCTTGTCCGGGAACGAGCAGTACTTC. Its translation: CASSLSGNEQYF.